This TCR beta chain was identified during a study of human T cells and chemical hapten exposure. This sample's time point: patch test 1, 2 weeks after DPC sensitization. Treatment meaning: therapeutic diphenylcyclopropenone sensitization with weekly scalp DPC. Patch tests were applied only after blood draws. CDR1 and CDR2 (germline): MNHEY, SMNVEV (reference sequence). The CDR3 runs to 14 residues. Trimming cost V 3 bases and J 7 bases; bases outside gene matches: 5. TCRdb reanalysed the RACE reads using MiXCR and keeps one entry per CDR3 protein. The sample carries approximately 100,000 distinct CDR3 sequences, around 10% recorded once.

The TCR originated in a woman between 40 and 50 years old with alopecia areata. Some clones in this sample may be carry-over from other donors' samples. This specimen was whole blood, taken in connection with sensitization to the hapten diphenylcyclopropenone (DPC). J is TRBJ2-2 and V is TRBV27; TRBD2 agrees at 7 bases. This CDR3 reads CASSLGLAVGELFF. The CDR3 nucleotides are TGTGCCAGCAGTTTGGGGCTAGCGGTCGGGGAGCTGTTTTTT.